Listed below are T cell receptor beta chains from one sample, sequenced in a study of blood T cell repertoires in COVID-19. Here immunoSEQ multiplex PCR was the method, and the copy in TCRdb shows in-frame clones only, minus some. The sample carries tens of thousands of clones, around four fifths recorded once. The material sequenced was peripheral blood. The receptors stem from a human donor in a cohort sampled during active COVID-19. Both conserved end residues are part of each CDR3. D genes are given only for firm matches. Rows give clone size only sometimes, using once, few, many, or a class for an expanded clone.

d_call	clone_size	v_call	j_call	cdr3_nt	cdr3_aa
.	.	TRBV27	TRBJ1-6	TGTGCCAGCGCAGGGTTGAATTCACCCCTCCACTTT	CASAGLNSPLHF
.	.	TRBV10-2	TRBJ2-2	TGCGCCAGCGGACAATTGGAGGGAAGCGGGGAGCTGTTTTTT	CASGQLEGSGELFF
.	.	TRBV15	TRBJ2-3	TGTGCCACCAGCAGAGATCATCGAGCTTCCACAGATACGCAGTATTTT	CATSRDHRASTDTQYF
.	.	TRBV2	TRBJ1-5	TGTGCCGCCAAAACGAGGTGGAATCAGCCCCAGCATTTT	CAAKTRWNQPQHF
.	.	TRBV5-1	TRBJ1-2	TGCGCCAGCACCGAGACAGCGAACTATGGCTACACCTTC	CASTETANYGYTF
.	.	TRBV7-2	TRBJ2-2	TGTGCCAGCAGAGGGGGGGTGAACACCGGGGAGCTGTTTTTT	CASRGGVNTGELFF
.	once	TRBV19	TRBJ1-5	TGTGCCAGTAGTCCCAGGGGAGGGCAGCCCCAGCATTTT	CASSPRGGQPQHF
.	.	TRBV10-2	TRBJ1-5	TGCGCCAGCAGTGACAGTCGCAATCAGCCCCAGCATTTT	CASSDSRNQPQHF
.	.	TRBV11-2	TRBJ2-1	TGTGCCAGCAGCTTAAGGATTGACGGGAATGAGCAGTTCTTC	CASSLRIDGNEQFF
TRBD2	.	TRBV4-2	TRBJ2-3	TGTGCCAGCAGCCAAACTAGCGGGGGGGCGAGCACAGATACGCAGTATTTT	CASSQTSGGASTDTQYF
.	once	TRBV6-2/TRBV6-3	TRBJ2-3	TGTGCCAGCAGTTACTCGTGGCAGGCTCCAGATACGCAGTATTTT	CASSYSWQAPDTQYF
TRBD2	.	TRBV4-2	TRBJ2-5	TGTGCCAGCAGCCGGAATAGCGGGGGCCAAGAGACCCAGTACTTC	CASSRNSGGQETQYF
.	.	TRBV2	TRBJ1-4	TGTGCCAGCAGTTTCCAGGGGTCACCTAATGAAAAACTGTTTTTT	CASSFQGSPNEKLFF
.	few	TRBV4-1	TRBJ1-1	TGCGCCAGCAGCCAAGAGGCGGGGGCGCCCACTGAAGCTTTCTTT	CASSQEAGAPTEAFF
.	.	TRBV3-1/TRBV3-2	TRBJ2-5	TGTGCCAGCAGCCAGCTAGCTCAAGAGACCCAGTACTTC	CASSQLAQETQYF
TRBD1	few	TRBV19	TRBJ1-5	TGTGCCAGTAGCGAGACAGGGGGAGGCCAGCCCCAGCATTTT	CASSETGGGQPQHF